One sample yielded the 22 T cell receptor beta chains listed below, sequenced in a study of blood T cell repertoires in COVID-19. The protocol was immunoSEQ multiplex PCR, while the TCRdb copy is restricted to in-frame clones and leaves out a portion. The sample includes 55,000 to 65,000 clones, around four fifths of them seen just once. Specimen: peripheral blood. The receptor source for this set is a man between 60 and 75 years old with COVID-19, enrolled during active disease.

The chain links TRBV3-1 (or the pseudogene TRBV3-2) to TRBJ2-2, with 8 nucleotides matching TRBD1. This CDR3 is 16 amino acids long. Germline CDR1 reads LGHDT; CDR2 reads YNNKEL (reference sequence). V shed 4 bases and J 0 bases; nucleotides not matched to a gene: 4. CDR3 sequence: CASSRDRGTNTGELFF. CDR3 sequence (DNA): TGTGCCAGCAGCCGCGACAGGGGAACGAACACCGGGGAGCTGTTTTTT.

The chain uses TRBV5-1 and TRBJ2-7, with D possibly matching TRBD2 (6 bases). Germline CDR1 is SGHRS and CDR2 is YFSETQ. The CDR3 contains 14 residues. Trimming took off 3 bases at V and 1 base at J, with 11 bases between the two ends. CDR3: CASSSGSFSYEQYF. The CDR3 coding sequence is TGCGCCAGCAGCTCCGGGAGTTTTTCCTACGAGCAGTACTTC. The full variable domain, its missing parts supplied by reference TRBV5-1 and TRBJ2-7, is KAGVTQTPRYLIKTRGQQVTLSCSPISGHRSVSWYQQTPGQGLQFLFEYFSETQRNKGNFPGRFSGRQFSNSRSEMNVSTLELGDSALYLCASSSGSFSYEQYFGPGTRLTVT.

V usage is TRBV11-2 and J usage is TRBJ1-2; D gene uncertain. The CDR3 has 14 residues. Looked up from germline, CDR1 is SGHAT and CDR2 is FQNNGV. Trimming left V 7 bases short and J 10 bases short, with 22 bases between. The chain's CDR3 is CASTPGTAAMAYTF. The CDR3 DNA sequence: TGTGCCAGCACCCCAGGAACCGCCGCTATGGCCTACACCTTC.

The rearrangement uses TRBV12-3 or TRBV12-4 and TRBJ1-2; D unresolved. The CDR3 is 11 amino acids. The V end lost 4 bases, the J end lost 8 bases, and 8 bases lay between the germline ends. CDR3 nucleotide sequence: TGTGCCAGCAGTTCCCGCGTAGGCTACACCTTC. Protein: CASSSRVGYTF.

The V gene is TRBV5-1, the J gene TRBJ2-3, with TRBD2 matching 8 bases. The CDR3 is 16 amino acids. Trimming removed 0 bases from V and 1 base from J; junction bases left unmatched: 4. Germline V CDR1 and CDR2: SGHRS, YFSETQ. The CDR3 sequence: CASSLEGREGTDTQYF. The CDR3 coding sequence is TGCGCCAGCAGCTTGGAAGGGCGGGAGGGCACAGATACGCAGTATTTT. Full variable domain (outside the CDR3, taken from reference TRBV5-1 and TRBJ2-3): KAGVTQTPRYLIKTRGQQVTLSCSPISGHRSVSWYQQTPGQGLQFLFEYFSETQRNKGNFPGRFSGRQFSNSRSEMNVSTLELGDSALYLCASSLEGREGTDTQYFGPGTRLTVL.

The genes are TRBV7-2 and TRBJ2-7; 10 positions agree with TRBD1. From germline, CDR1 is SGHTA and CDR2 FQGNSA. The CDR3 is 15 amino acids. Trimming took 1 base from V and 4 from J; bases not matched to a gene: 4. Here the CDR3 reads CASSLEPGQGYEQYF. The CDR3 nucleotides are TGTGCCAGCAGCTTAGAACCGGGACAGGGGTACGAGCAGTACTTC.

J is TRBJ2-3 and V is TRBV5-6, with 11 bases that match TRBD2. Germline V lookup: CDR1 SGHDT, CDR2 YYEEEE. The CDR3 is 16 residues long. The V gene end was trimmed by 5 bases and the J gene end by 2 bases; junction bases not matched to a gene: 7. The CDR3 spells CASSHLAGGLTDTQYF. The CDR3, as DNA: TGTGCCAGCAGTCACCTAGCGGGGGGACTCACAGATACGCAGTATTTT.

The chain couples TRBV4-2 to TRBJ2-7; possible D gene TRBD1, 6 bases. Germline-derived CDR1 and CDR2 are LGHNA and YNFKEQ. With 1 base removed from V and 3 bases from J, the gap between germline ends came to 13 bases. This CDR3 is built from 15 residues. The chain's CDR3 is CASSQVMAGVYEQYF. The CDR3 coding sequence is TGTGCCAGCAGCCAAGTGATGGCAGGGGTCTACGAGCAGTACTTC.

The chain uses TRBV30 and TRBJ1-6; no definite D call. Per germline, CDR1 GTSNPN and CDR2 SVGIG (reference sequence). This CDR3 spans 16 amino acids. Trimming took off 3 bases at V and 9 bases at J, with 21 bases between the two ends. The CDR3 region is CAWSPPRLTGSSPLHF. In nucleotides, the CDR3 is TGTGCCTGGAGCCCCCCCCGGCTTACCGGGAGTTCACCCCTCCACTTT. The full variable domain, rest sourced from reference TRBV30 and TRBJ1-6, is SQTIHQWPATLVQPVGSPLSLECTVEGTSNPNLYWYRQAAGRGLQLLFYSVGIGQISSEVPQNLSASRPQDRQFILSSKKLLLSDSGFYLCAWSPPRLTGSSPLHFGNGTRLTVT.

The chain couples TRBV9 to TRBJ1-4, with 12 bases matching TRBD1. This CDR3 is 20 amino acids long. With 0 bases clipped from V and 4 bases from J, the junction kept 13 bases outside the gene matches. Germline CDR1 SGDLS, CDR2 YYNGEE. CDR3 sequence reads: CASSVVLLRDRGPVNEKLFF. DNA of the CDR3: TGTGCCAGCAGCGTAGTTCTACTCCGGGACAGGGGGCCGGTTAATGAAAAACTGTTTTTT.

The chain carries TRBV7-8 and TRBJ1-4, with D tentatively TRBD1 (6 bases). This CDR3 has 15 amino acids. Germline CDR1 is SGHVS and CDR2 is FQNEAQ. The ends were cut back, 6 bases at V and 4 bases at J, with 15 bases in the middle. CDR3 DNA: TGTGCCAGCAGACCGAACCAGGGGTTTAATGAAAAACTGTTTTTT. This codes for CASRPNQGFNEKLFF.

CDR3 nucleotides: TGTGCCAGTAGTATTAGTACTAGCGGGGGACAAGATACGCAGTATTTT. It is translated as CASSISTSGGQDTQYF. J is TRBJ2-3 and V is TRBV19; TRBD2 matches at 11 bases. CDR1 and CDR2 from the germline V gene are LNHDA and SQIVND (reference sequence). The CDR3 contains 16 residues. Trimming cost V 3 bases and J 5 bases; bases outside gene matches: 7.

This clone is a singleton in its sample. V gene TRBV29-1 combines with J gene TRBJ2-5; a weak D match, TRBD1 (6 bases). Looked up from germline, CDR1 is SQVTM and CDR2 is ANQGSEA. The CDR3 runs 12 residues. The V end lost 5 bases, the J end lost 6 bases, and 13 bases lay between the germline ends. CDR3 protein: CSVHNQGKTQYF. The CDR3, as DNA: TGCAGCGTTCACAATCAGGGGAAGACCCAGTACTTC.

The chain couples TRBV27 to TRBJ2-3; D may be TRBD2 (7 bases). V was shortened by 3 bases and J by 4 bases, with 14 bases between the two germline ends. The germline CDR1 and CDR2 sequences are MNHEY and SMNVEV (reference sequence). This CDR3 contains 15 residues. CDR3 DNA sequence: TGTGCCAGCAGTTTCCGGGACTACAGGGCAGATACGCAGTATTTT. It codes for CASSFRDYRADTQYF.

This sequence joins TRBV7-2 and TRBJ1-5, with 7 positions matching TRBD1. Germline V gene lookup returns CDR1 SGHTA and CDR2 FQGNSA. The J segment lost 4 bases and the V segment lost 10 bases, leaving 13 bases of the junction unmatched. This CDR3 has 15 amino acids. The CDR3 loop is CATQLKPGGNQPQHF. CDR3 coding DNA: TGTGCCACCCAGCTTAAACCAGGGGGAAATCAGCCCCAGCATTTT.

The CDR3 sequence is CASSLLRDRVTDTQYF. CDR3 DNA sequence: TGTGCCAGCAGCCTACTCCGGGACAGAGTCACAGATACGCAGTATTTT. The rearrangement links TRBV5-4 to TRBJ2-3; 7 nucleotides line up with TRBD1. Trimming at V came to 4 bases and at J to 2 bases, leaving 10 bases not matched to a gene. Germline CDR1 and CDR2: SGHNT and YYREEE (reference sequence). The CDR3 extends over 16 amino acids. Full variable domain (rest looked up from reference TRBV5-4 and TRBJ2-3): ETGVTQSPTHLIKTRGQQVTLRCSSQSGHNTVSWYQQALGQGPQFIFQYYREEENGRGNFPPRFSGLQFPNYSSELNVNALELDDSALYLCASSLLRDRVTDTQYFGPGTRLTVL.

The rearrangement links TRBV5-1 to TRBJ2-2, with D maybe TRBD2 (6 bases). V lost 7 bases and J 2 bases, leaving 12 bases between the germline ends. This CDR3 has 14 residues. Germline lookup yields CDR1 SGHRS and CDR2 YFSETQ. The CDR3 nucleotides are TGCGCCAGCGAGGGGCGGGGAAACACCGGGGAGCTGTTTTTT. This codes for CASEGRGNTGELFF.

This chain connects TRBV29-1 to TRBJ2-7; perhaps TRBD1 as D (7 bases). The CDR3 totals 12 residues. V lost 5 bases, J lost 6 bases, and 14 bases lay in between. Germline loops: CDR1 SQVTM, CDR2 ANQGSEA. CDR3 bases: TGCAGCGTTTCGAGGCAGGGGGGCGAGCAGTACTTC. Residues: CSVSRQGGEQYF.

The CDR3, as DNA: TGTGCCAGCCCAGACATTCTACCTTCGGGGGAGCTGTTTTTT. Residues: CASPDILPSGELFF. This chain connects TRBV21-1 to TRBJ2-2; the table's TRBD1 call for D was not verified on the DNA. TRBV21-1 is designated a pseudogene. The length of the CDR3 is 14 residues.

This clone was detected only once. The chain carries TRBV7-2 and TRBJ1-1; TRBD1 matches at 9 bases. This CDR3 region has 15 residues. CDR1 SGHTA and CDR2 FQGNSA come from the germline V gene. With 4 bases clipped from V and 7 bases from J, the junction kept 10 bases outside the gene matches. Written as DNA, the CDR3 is TGTGCCAGCAGCTCAGGACAGGGGAGTTTACTTGAAGCTTTCTTT. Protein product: CASSSGQGSLLEAFF.

The CDR3 region is CASSGRGLGANEAFF. CDR3 in DNA: TGTGCCAGCAGCGGTAGGGGTCTAGGGGCGAATGAAGCTTTCTTT. The genes are TRBV11-3 and TRBJ1-1; D may be TRBD1 (5 bases). The germline V gene encodes CDR1 SGHNT and CDR2 YENEEA. V lost 5 bases to trimming and J lost 7 bases, with 20 bases between them. The length of the CDR3 is 15 residues. Full variable domain (outside the CDR3, taken from reference TRBV11-3 and TRBJ1-1): EAGVVQSPRYKIIEKKQPVAFWCNPISGHNTLYWYLQNLGQGPELLIRYENEEAVDDSQLPKDRFSAERLKGVDSTLKIQPAELGDSAVYLCASSGRGLGANEAFFGQGTRLTVV.

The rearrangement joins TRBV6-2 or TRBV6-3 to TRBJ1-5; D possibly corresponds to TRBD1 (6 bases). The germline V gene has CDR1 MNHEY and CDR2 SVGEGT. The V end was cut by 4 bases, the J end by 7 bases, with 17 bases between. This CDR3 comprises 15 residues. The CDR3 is CASSLGVHRVQPQHF. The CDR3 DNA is TGTGCCAGCAGTTTGGGGGTCCACAGGGTCCAGCCCCAGCATTTT.